The T cell receptor (beta chain) under discussion was sequenced for a study of T cell responses to AZD1222 COVID-19 vaccine. General study findings and limits: Two AZD1222 doses significantly raised spike-specific TCR breadth and depth over controls.

The V gene's germline CDR1 is SGHTA and CDR2 FQGNSA. The CDR3 spans 14 residues. Trimming removed 4 bases from V and 2 bases from J, with 9 bases in between. As regards this clone: No antigen is known for it.

Assay: immunoSEQ multiplex PCR; the TCRdb copy retains only in-frame clones and omits some. This table has fewer than 150,000 clones, 80% to 95% appearing once. The chain joins TRBV7-2 to TRBJ2-1; D is ambiguous. This receptor was identified in an adult who received the AZD1222 COVID-19 vaccine. The sequenced sample was peripheral blood, obtained 28 days after the second AZD1222 dose. The CDR3 region is CASSSTTAYNEQFF. The CDR3 DNA is TGTGCCAGCAGCTCTACTACCGCCTACAATGAGCAGTTCTTC.